The rows below give T cell receptor beta chains drawn from one sample of a study of T cell responses to AZD1222 COVID-19 vaccine. Using immunoSEQ multiplex PCR, the repertoire was profiled, and TCRdb retains in-frame clones only, with some absent. The data show approximately 200,000 clones, about 94% seen once. This sample comprised peripheral blood, obtained on day 0 of AZD1222 vaccination. The receptors derive from an adult in good health. Each CDR3 is given with its conserved first and last residue. The order of the fields is CDR3 protein, CDR3 DNA, CDR3 length, D gene, clone size, V gene, J gene. A D gene is named only where the DNA matches it firmly. Not every row has a clone size; where given, it reads once, few, many or a size class.

CDR3aa: CASSFSPGTGNTIYF; CDR3nt: TGTGCCAGCAGTTTTTCCCCGGGAACTGGAAACACCATATATTTT; len: 15; d_gene: -; abundance: -; v_gene: TRBV28; j_gene: TRBJ1-3
CDR3aa: CASSVGGTGSYEQYF; CDR3nt: TGTGCCAGCAGCGTAGGCGGGACAGGGTCCTACGAGCAGTACTTC; len: 15; d_gene: TRBD1; abundance: -; v_gene: TRBV9; j_gene: TRBJ2-7
CDR3aa: CASSVSLFGQQETQYF; CDR3nt: TGTGCCAGCAGTGTATCACTCTTCGGCCAACAGGAGACCCAGTACTTC; len: 16; d_gene: -; abundance: -; v_gene: TRBV28; j_gene: TRBJ2-5
CDR3aa: CASSVTSGRDQETQYF; CDR3nt: TGTGCCAGCAGCGTGACTAGCGGGAGGGACCAAGAGACCCAGTACTTC; len: 16; d_gene: TRBD2; abundance: -; v_gene: TRBV14; j_gene: TRBJ2-5
CDR3aa: CASSYRSEGTGGYTF; CDR3nt: TGTGCCAGCAGTTACCGCTCGGAGGGGACGGGTGGCTACACCTTC; len: 15; d_gene: -; abundance: -; v_gene: TRBV6-5; j_gene: TRBJ1-2
CDR3aa: CASSQEIAKNIQYF; CDR3nt: TGCGCCAGCAGCCAAGAGATAGCCAAAAACATTCAGTACTTC; len: 14; d_gene: -; abundance: -; v_gene: TRBV4-3; j_gene: TRBJ2-4
CDR3aa: CASSIVGISNQPQHF; CDR3nt: TGTGCCAGTAGTATAGTGGGGATTAGCAATCAGCCCCAGCATTTT; len: 15; d_gene: -; abundance: -; v_gene: TRBV19; j_gene: TRBJ1-5
CDR3aa: CASSPGTYEQYF; CDR3nt: TGTGCCAGCTCACCTGGGACCTACGAGCAGTACTTC; len: 12; d_gene: -; abundance: -; v_gene: TRBV18; j_gene: TRBJ2-7
CDR3aa: CASSDPRREQYF; CDR3nt: TGTGCCAGCAGTGATCCCCGGCGCGAGCAGTACTTC; len: 12; d_gene: -; abundance: -; v_gene: TRBV6-1; j_gene: TRBJ2-7
CDR3aa: CSSPLGSHQYF; CDR3nt: TGCAGTTCCCCTCTGGGGTCCCATCAGTACTTC; len: 11; d_gene: -; abundance: once; v_gene: TRBV20-1; j_gene: TRBJ2-7
CDR3aa: CASSEANYHNQPQHF; CDR3nt: TGTGCCAGCAGTGAAGCCAATTACCACAATCAGCCCCAGCATTTT; len: 15; d_gene: -; abundance: once; v_gene: TRBV6-1; j_gene: TRBJ1-5
CDR3aa: CSASMTSGRGDTQYF; CDR3nt: TGCAGTGCTAGTATGACTAGCGGGAGAGGAGATACGCAGTATTTT; len: 15; d_gene: TRBD2; abundance: -; v_gene: TRBV20-1; j_gene: TRBJ2-3
CDR3aa: CASSPGPPTDTQYF; CDR3nt: TGTGCCAGTAGTCCGGGGCCTCCCACAGATACGCAGTATTTT; len: 14; d_gene: -; abundance: once; v_gene: TRBV19; j_gene: TRBJ2-3
CDR3aa: CATLAGEADTQYF; CDR3nt: TGTGCCACCTTAGCGGGAGAGGCAGATACGCAGTATTTT; len: 13; d_gene: TRBD2; abundance: -; v_gene: TRBV2; j_gene: TRBJ2-3
CDR3aa: CASSLVAGAVYNEQFF; CDR3nt: TGTGCCAGCAGCTTGGTAGCGGGAGCGGTCTACAATGAGCAGTTCTTC; len: 16; d_gene: TRBD2; abundance: -; v_gene: TRBV5-4; j_gene: TRBJ2-1
CDR3aa: CASSVDKVDTQYF; CDR3nt: TGTGCCAGCAGCGTAGACAAGGTGGATACGCAGTATTTT; len: 13; d_gene: -; abundance: -; v_gene: TRBV9; j_gene: TRBJ2-3
CDR3aa: CASTGGQGADTQYF; CDR3nt: TGCGCCAGCACCGGGGGACAGGGAGCAGATACGCAGTATTTT; len: 14; d_gene: TRBD1; abundance: -; v_gene: TRBV5-1; j_gene: TRBJ2-3
CDR3aa: CASSERSEVPYEQYF; CDR3nt: TGCGCCAGCAGTGAGAGATCCGAAGTACCCTACGAGCAGTACTTC; len: 15; d_gene: -; abundance: -; v_gene: TRBV10-1; j_gene: TRBJ2-7
CDR3aa: CASSQAGRRTPFF; CDR3nt: TGTGCCAGCAGCCAAGCCGGACGTAGGACCCCTTTCTTT; len: 13; d_gene: -; abundance: -; v_gene: TRBV3-1/TRBV3-2; j_gene: TRBJ1-1
CDR3aa: CAWTTSGSLDTQYF; CDR3nt: TGTGCCTGGACGACTAGCGGGAGTTTAGATACGCAGTATTTT; len: 14; d_gene: TRBD2; abundance: -; v_gene: TRBV30; j_gene: TRBJ2-3
CDR3aa: CAWSVVGPQEKLFF; CDR3nt: TGTGCCTGGAGTGTTGTCGGACCCCAGGAAAAACTGTTTTTT; len: 14; d_gene: -; abundance: -; v_gene: TRBV30; j_gene: TRBJ1-4
CDR3aa: CASSTGGQYGYTF; CDR3nt: TGTGCCAGCTCGACAGGGGGCCAGTATGGCTACACCTTC; len: 13; d_gene: TRBD1; abundance: -; v_gene: TRBV18; j_gene: TRBJ1-2
CDR3aa: CASSLGRGPETQYF; CDR3nt: TGCGCCAGCAGCTTGGGGCGGGGCCCAGAGACCCAGTACTTC; len: 14; d_gene: -; abundance: -; v_gene: TRBV5-1; j_gene: TRBJ2-5
CDR3aa: CASSVTTSGRTYNEQFF; CDR3nt: TGTGCCAGCAGCGTCACAACTAGCGGGAGAACCTACAATGAGCAGTTCTTC; len: 17; d_gene: TRBD2; abundance: few; v_gene: TRBV13; j_gene: TRBJ2-1
CDR3aa: CASAVQAGSHEQYF; CDR3nt: TGTGCCAGCGCGGTTCAGGCGGGAAGTCACGAGCAGTACTTC; len: 14; d_gene: -; abundance: -; v_gene: TRBV6-5; j_gene: TRBJ2-7
CDR3aa: CASRSAGTGGEQYF; CDR3nt: TGTGCCAGCAGATCGGCCGGGACAGGGGGCGAGCAGTACTTC; len: 14; d_gene: TRBD1; abundance: -; v_gene: TRBV28; j_gene: TRBJ2-7
CDR3aa: CASSPPGGPQHF; CDR3nt: TGTGCCAGCTCACCACCGGGGGGGCCCCAGCATTTT; len: 12; d_gene: -; abundance: once; v_gene: TRBV18; j_gene: TRBJ1-5
CDR3aa: CASSYPGPRRTSEQYF; CDR3nt: TGTGCCAGCAGCTACCCAGGACCCCGGCGTACGTCCGAGCAGTACTTC; len: 16; d_gene: -; abundance: few; v_gene: TRBV5-4; j_gene: TRBJ2-7
CDR3aa: CASRPRLAGFLNEQFF; CDR3nt: TGTGCCAGCAGGCCACGACTAGCGGGATTTCTCAATGAGCAGTTCTTC; len: 16; d_gene: TRBD2; abundance: -; v_gene: TRBV2; j_gene: TRBJ2-1
CDR3aa: CACQFWDSPLHF; CDR3nt: TGTGCCTGTCAATTCTGGGATTCACCCCTCCACTTT; len: 12; d_gene: -; abundance: -; v_gene: TRBV30; j_gene: TRBJ1-6
CDR3aa: CASSLSGRLARELFF; CDR3nt: TGTGCCAGCAGCTTGTCAGGAAGACTAGCCCGGGAGCTGTTTTTT; len: 15; d_gene: TRBD2; abundance: -; v_gene: TRBV7-8; j_gene: TRBJ2-2
CDR3aa: CASSPGQGYGYTF; CDR3nt: TGCGCCAGCAGCCCAGGACAGGGCTATGGCTACACCTTC; len: 13; d_gene: TRBD1; abundance: once; v_gene: TRBV5-1; j_gene: TRBJ1-2
CDR3aa: CASSHSSGTRNYGYTF; CDR3nt: TGTGCCAGCAGCCACTCTTCCGGGACAAGAAACTATGGCTACACCTTC; len: 16; d_gene: -; abundance: once; v_gene: TRBV7-8; j_gene: TRBJ1-2
CDR3aa: CASSLGQGSNQPQHF; CDR3nt: TGTGCCAGCAGCTTAGGACAGGGGTCCAATCAGCCCCAGCATTTT; len: 15; d_gene: TRBD1; abundance: few; v_gene: TRBV7-8; j_gene: TRBJ1-5
CDR3aa: CASSPAGGNYGYTF; CDR3nt: TGTGCCAGCAGCCCTGCGGGGGGTAATTATGGCTACACCTTC; len: 14; d_gene: -; abundance: -; v_gene: TRBV9; j_gene: TRBJ1-2
CDR3aa: CASSGDSYNSPLHF; CDR3nt: TGTGCCAGCAGTGGGGACAGTTATAATTCACCCCTCCACTTT; len: 14; d_gene: TRBD1; abundance: -; v_gene: TRBV25-1; j_gene: TRBJ1-6
CDR3aa: CASSQDLGFEAFF; CDR3nt: TGTGCCAGCAGCCAAGATTTGGGATTCGAAGCTTTCTTT; len: 13; d_gene: -; abundance: -; v_gene: TRBV3-1/TRBV3-2; j_gene: TRBJ1-1
CDR3aa: CASSRGQGSNQPQHF; CDR3nt: TGTGCCAGCAGCCGGGGACAGGGAAGTAATCAGCCCCAGCATTTT; len: 15; d_gene: TRBD1; abundance: -; v_gene: TRBV5-5; j_gene: TRBJ1-5
CDR3aa: CASSRKNEQFF; CDR3nt: TGTGCCAGCAGTAGGAAAAATGAGCAGTTCTTC; len: 11; d_gene: -; abundance: -; v_gene: TRBV12-3/TRBV12-4; j_gene: TRBJ2-1
CDR3aa: CASSLAYGNQETQYF; CDR3nt: TGTGCCAGCAGCTTAGCATACGGCAACCAAGAGACCCAGTACTTC; len: 15; d_gene: -; abundance: -; v_gene: TRBV7-9; j_gene: TRBJ2-5
CDR3aa: CASSEEGTGGVGYTF; CDR3nt: TGTGCCAGCAGTGAAGAGGGGACAGGGGGGGTTGGCTACACCTTC; len: 15; d_gene: TRBD1; abundance: medium-sized; v_gene: TRBV6-1; j_gene: TRBJ1-2
CDR3aa: CASSVEGGGSKQFF; CDR3nt: TGTGCCAGCAGCGTAGAGGGCGGGGGGTCCAAGCAGTTCTTC; len: 14; d_gene: TRBD2; abundance: -; v_gene: TRBV9; j_gene: TRBJ2-1
CDR3aa: CASSLPGEANGYTF; CDR3nt: TGTGCCAGCAGCTTGCCCGGGGAGGCGAATGGCTACACCTTC; len: 14; d_gene: -; abundance: -; v_gene: TRBV5-4; j_gene: TRBJ1-2
CDR3aa: CASSGRGHWANVLTF; CDR3nt: TGTGCCAGTAGTGGGCGGGGACATTGGGCCAACGTCCTGACTTTC; len: 15; d_gene: -; abundance: -; v_gene: TRBV19; j_gene: TRBJ2-6
CDR3aa: CASSLVGPNTDTQYF; CDR3nt: TGTGCCAGCAGCTTAGTAGGACCGAACACAGATACGCAGTATTTT; len: 15; d_gene: -; abundance: -; v_gene: TRBV7-9; j_gene: TRBJ2-3
CDR3aa: CASSRAASGRHYNEQFF; CDR3nt: TGTGCCAGCTCCCGGGCTGCTAGCGGGAGGCACTACAATGAGCAGTTCTTC; len: 17; d_gene: TRBD2; abundance: -; v_gene: TRBV18; j_gene: TRBJ2-1
CDR3aa: CASSQIPGQEAFF; CDR3nt: TGCGCCAGCAGCCAGATACCGGGACAGGAGGCTTTCTTT; len: 13; d_gene: TRBD1; abundance: -; v_gene: TRBV4-3; j_gene: TRBJ1-1
CDR3aa: CASSRLGSTEAFF; CDR3nt: TGTGCCAGCAGTCGATTGGGGTCCACTGAAGCTTTCTTT; len: 13; d_gene: -; abundance: -; v_gene: TRBV28; j_gene: TRBJ1-1
CDR3aa: CASSKNYYEQYF; CDR3nt: TGTGCCAGCAGCAAGAACTATTACGAGCAGTACTTC; len: 12; d_gene: -; abundance: -; v_gene: TRBV14; j_gene: TRBJ2-7